What follows are 9 T cell receptor beta chains derived from one specimen sequenced in a study of CD8 T cells in ankylosing spondylitis. TCRdb processed the 5' RACE reads anew with MiXCR; each CDR3 protein has one entry. The repertoire has more than 10,000 distinct CDR3 sequences, over 2.5% of them found once; the top ten carry around 10%. The sample taken for sequencing was blood, either unsorted or a sorted T cell fraction (not recorded which). Source of these receptors: a male donor with ankylosing spondylitis or in good health (not recorded which).

This clonotype is medium-sized (0.01 to 0.1%). V and J are TRBV9 and TRBJ2-1, with TRBD2 matching 7 bases. The V gene end was trimmed by 0 bases and the J gene end by 9 bases; junction bases not matched to a gene: 3. This CDR3 spans 13 amino acids. CDR1 is SGDLS, CDR2 YYNGEE, per germline. Written as DNA, the CDR3 is TGTGCCAGCAGCGTAGTGGGAGGGTTTGAGCAGTTCTTC. The encoded protein is CASSVVGGFEQFF.

This clonotype has at least ten counts. The chain is built from TRBV9 and TRBJ2-1; no reliable D call. Germline V lookup: CDR1 SGDLS, CDR2 YYNGEE. V lost 0 bases to trimming and J lost 7 bases, with 11 bases between them. The CDR3 consists of 14 residues. The CDR3 spells CASSVGYLANEQFF. CDR3 bases: TGTGCCAGCAGCGTAGGGTATCTTGCAAATGAGCAGTTCTTC.

By share, this clonotype counts as medium-sized. The chain carries TRBV9 and TRBJ2-5, with TRBD2 identical over 7 bases. Germline V gene lookup returns CDR1 SGDLS and CDR2 YYNGEE. This CDR3 is 14 amino acids long. The ends lost 2 bases at V and 0 bases at J; junction bases unmatched: 1. As DNA, the CDR3 is TGTGCCAGCAGCGTGGGGGGGGACCAAGAGACCCAGTACTTC. It is translated as CASSVGGDQETQYF.

There are many counts of this clonotype. The chain uses TRBV9 and TRBJ1-2; D gene uncertain. Germline CDR1 is SGDLS and CDR2 is YYNGEE. The CDR3 has 13 residues. V was pared by 2 bases and J by 5 bases, with 10 bases between. This CDR3 is CASSVGGLYGYTF. As DNA, the CDR3 is TGTGCCAGCAGCGTCGGCGGACTGTATGGCTACACCTTC.

The chain joins TRBV9 to TRBJ1-6; perhaps TRBD1 as D (6 bases). The CDR3 contains 14 residues. Germline CDR1 is SGDLS and CDR2 is YYNGEE. V was shortened by 7 bases and J by 5 bases, with 13 bases between the two germline ends. Here the CDR3 DNA reads TGTGCCAGCGGGCAGGGGCTCAATAATTCACCCCTCCACTTT. This translates into CASGQGLNNSPLHF.

This clonotype has at least ten counts. The genes are TRBV9 and TRBJ1-1; tentatively, D is TRBD1 (5 bases). The V gene lost 3 bases and the J gene lost 10 bases, with 22 bases spanning the gap. CDR1 and CDR2 (germline): SGDLS, YYNGEE. The CDR3 loop spans 15 amino acids. CDR3 in amino acids: CASSAGRGIPSGAFF. The DNA for the CDR3 is TGTGCCAGCAGCGCCGGTCGGGGGATTCCGTCAGGAGCTTTCTTT.

This clonotype was found many times. The chain joins TRBV9 to TRBJ2-7; a possible D gene is TRBD2 (5 bases). Germline lookup yields CDR1 SGDLS and CDR2 YYNGEE. This CDR3 is built from 16 residues. Trimming cost V 0 bases and J 5 bases, with 18 bases left between them. DNA of the CDR3: TGTGCCAGCAGCGTAGGCGGGTCCCCCTACGTGGACGAGCAGTACTTC. Translation gives CASSVGGSPYVDEQYF. Using reference TRBV9 and TRBJ2-7 for the parts outside the CDR3, the full variable domain is DSGVTQTPKHLITATGQRVTLRCSPRSGDLSVYWYQQSLDQGLQFLIQYYNGEERAKGNILERFSAQQFPDLHSELNLSSLELGDSALYFCASSVGGSPYVDEQYFGPGTRLTVT.

This clonotype was counted many times. The gene calls are TRBV9 and TRBJ2-7; weak D call: TRBD2 (6 bases). Per the germline V gene, CDR1 is SGDLS and CDR2 is YYNGEE. V was clipped by 0 bases and J by 5 bases, with 15 bases between them. CDR3 length: 15 residues. For the CDR3, the DNA is TGTGCCAGCAGCGTAGCAGGGACTTTCTTAGACGAGCAGTACTTC. Protein sequence: CASSVAGTFLDEQYF.

This clonotype was seen more than once but under ten times. The chain joins TRBV9 to TRBJ2-1; D not resolved. CDR3 length: 12 amino acids. Trimming left V 2 bases short and J 9 bases short, with 9 bases between. Germline V gene lookup returns CDR1 SGDLS and CDR2 YYNGEE. The CDR3 coding sequence is TGTGCCAGCAGCGTGTCTGCGTCTGAGCAGTTCTTC. The encoded protein is CASSVSASEQFF.